This T cell receptor (beta chain) is from a study of glioma-infiltrating T cells after dendritic cell vaccination. This clone was observed a handful of times. The method was immunoSEQ multiplex PCR; TCRdb's version includes in-frame clones alone and lacks a portion of them. Of about 90,000 clones listed, over 80% are singletons. The CDR3 contains 14 residues. With V trimmed by 6 bases and J by 0 bases, 1 base remained unmatched. The germline gives CDR1 MDHEN, CDR2 SYDVKM. The time point here: after dendritic cell vaccination, including at tumor progression/relapse. The sequence was collected from a human donor with glioblastoma. The chain is built from TRBV28 and TRBJ2-7; 11 nucleotides line up with TRBD1. The sample was blood, taken after dendritic cell vaccination. Written as DNA, the CDR3 is TGTGCCAGCAGGGACAGGGGGCCCTCCTACGAGCAGTACTTC. Translated, it gives CASRDRGPSYEQYF.